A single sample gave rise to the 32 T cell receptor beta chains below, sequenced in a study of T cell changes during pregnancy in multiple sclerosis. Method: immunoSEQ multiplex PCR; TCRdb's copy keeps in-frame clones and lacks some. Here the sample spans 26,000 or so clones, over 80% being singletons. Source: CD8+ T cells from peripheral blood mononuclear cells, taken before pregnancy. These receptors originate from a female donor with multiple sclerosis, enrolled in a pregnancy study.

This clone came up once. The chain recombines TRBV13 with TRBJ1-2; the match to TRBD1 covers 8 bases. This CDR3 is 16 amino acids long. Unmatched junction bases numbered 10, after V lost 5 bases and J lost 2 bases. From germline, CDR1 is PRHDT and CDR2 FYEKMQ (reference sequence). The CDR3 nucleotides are TGTGCCAGCAGCGATAGTGGCCAGGGGGCGAACTATGGCTACACCTTC. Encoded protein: CASSDSGQGANYGYTF. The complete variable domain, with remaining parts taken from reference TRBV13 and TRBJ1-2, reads AAGVIQSPRHLIKEKRETATLKCYPIPRHDTVYWYQQGPGQDPQFLISFYEKMQSDKGSIPDRFSAQQFSDYHSELNMSSLELGDSALYFCASSDSGQGANYGYTFGSGTRLTVV.

This CDR3 is CSVEVLPGTYEQYF. In nucleotides, the CDR3 is TGCAGCGTTGAAGTTTTGCCAGGGACCTACGAGCAGTACTTC. The chain couples TRBV29-1 to TRBJ2-7; the D gene is possibly TRBD1 (5 bases). The CDR3 contains 14 residues. The V gene lost 1 base and the J gene lost 2 bases, with 12 bases spanning the gap. The germline V gene encodes CDR1 SQVTM and CDR2 ANQGSEA.

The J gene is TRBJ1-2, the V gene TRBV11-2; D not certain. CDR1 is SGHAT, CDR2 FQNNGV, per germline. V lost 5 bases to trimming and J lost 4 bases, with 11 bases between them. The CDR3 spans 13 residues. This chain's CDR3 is CASSRETGYGYTF. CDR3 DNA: TGTGCCAGCAGCCGGGAAACCGGCTATGGCTACACCTTC. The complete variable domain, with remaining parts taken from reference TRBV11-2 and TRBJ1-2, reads EAGVAQSPRYKIIEKRQSVAFWCNPISGHATLYWYQQILGQGPKLLIQFQNNGVVDDSQLPKDRFSAERLKGVDSTLKIQPAKLEDSAVYLCASSRETGYGYTFGSGTRLTVV.

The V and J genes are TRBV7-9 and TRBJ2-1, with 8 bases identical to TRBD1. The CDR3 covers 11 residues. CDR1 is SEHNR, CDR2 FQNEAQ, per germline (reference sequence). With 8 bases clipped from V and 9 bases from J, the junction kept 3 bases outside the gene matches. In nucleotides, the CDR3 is TGTGCCAGCGGACAGGGTGTTGAGCAGTTCTTC. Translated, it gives CASGQGVEQFF.

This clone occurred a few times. The CDR3 sequence: CASSLAGRATEAFF. DNA of the CDR3: TGTGCCAGCAGCTTAGCGGGCAGGGCCACTGAAGCTTTCTTT. The J gene is TRBJ1-1, the V gene TRBV7-9, with a tentative D call TRBD1 (5 bases). From germline, CDR1 is SEHNR and CDR2 FQNEAQ (reference sequence). The length of the CDR3 is 14 residues. V lost 0 bases to trimming and J lost 4 bases, with 9 bases between them.

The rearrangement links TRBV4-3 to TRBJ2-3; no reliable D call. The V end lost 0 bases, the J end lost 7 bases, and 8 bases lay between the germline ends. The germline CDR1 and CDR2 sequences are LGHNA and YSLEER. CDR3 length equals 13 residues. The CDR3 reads CASSQDLSYTQYF. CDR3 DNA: TGCGCCAGCAGCCAAGATCTGTCGTATACGCAGTATTTT.

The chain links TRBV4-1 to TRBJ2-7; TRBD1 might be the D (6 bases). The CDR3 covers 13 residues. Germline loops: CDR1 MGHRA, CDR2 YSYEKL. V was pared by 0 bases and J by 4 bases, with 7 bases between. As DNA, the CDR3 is TGCGCCAGCAGCCAAGAACAGGGTTACGAGCAGTACTTC. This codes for CASSQEQGYEQYF.

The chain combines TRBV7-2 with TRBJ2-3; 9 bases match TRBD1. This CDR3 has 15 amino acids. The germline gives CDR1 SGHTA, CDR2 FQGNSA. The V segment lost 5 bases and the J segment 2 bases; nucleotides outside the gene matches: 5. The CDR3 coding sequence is TGTGCCAGCAGCGTCCGGGACAGGGACACAGATACGCAGTATTTT. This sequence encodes CASSVRDRDTDTQYF.

The CDR3 nucleotides read TGTGCCAGCAGCCAAGACAGGGGCTGGAATGAGCAGTTCTTC. It encodes CASSQDRGWNEQFF. J is TRBJ2-1 and V is TRBV14, with D maybe TRBD1 (6 bases). The CDR3 is made up of 14 amino acids. Germline V gene sequence: CDR1 SGHDN, CDR2 FVKESK. The ends were cut back, 0 bases at V and 7 bases at J, with 10 bases in the middle.

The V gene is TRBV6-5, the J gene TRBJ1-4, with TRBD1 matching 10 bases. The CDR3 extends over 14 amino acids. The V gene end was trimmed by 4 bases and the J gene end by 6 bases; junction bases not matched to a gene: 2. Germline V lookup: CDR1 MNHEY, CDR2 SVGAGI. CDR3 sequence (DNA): TGTGCCAGCAGTTCGGACAGGGGGGATGAAAAACTGTTTTTT. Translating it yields CASSSDRGDEKLFF.

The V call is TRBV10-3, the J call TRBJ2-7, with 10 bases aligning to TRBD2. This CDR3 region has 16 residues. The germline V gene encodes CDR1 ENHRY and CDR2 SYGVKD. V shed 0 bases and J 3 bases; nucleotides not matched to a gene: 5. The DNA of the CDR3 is TGTGCCATCAGTGAGTCTCCTAGCGGGAGTGGCTACGAGCAGTACTTC. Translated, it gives CAISESPSGSGYEQYF.

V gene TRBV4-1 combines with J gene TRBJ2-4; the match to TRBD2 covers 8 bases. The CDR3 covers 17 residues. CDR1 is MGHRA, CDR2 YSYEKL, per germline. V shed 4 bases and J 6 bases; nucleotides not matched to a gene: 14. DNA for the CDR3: TGCGCCAGCAGCCCCAAGGAAATAGCGGGACAAGGAAACATTCAGTACTTC. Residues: CASSPKEIAGQGNIQYF.

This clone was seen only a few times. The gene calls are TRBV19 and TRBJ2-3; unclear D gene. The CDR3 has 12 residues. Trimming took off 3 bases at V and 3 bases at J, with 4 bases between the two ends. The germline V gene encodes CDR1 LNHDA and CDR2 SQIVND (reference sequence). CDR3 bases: TGTGCCAGTAGTATCGGTACAGATACGCAGTATTTT. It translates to CASSIGTDTQYF.

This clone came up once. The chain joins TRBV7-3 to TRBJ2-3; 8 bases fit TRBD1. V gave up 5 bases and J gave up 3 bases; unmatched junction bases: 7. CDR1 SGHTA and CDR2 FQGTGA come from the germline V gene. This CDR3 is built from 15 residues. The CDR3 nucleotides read TGTGCCAGCAGCCGTGACAGGGGAGGAACAGATACGCAGTATTTT. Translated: CASSRDRGGTDTQYF.

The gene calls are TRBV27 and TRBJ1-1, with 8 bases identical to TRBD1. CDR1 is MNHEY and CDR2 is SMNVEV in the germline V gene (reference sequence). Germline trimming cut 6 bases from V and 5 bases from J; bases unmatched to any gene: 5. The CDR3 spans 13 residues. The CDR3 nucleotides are TGTGCCAGCAGACCGACAGGGGAAACTGAAGCTTTCTTT. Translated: CASRPTGETEAFF.

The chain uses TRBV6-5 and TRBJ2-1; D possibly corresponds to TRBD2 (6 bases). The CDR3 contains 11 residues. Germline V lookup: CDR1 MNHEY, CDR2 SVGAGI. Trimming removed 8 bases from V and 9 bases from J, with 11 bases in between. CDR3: CASWIGGEQFF. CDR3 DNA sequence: TGTGCCAGCTGGATCGGGGGTGAGCAGTTCTTC.

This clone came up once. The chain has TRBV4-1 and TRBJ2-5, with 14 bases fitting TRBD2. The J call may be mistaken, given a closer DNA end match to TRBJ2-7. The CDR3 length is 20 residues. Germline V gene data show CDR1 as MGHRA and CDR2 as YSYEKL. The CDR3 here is CASSQESPGLAGVGAYEQYF. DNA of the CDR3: TGCGCCAGCAGCCAAGAATCACCGGGACTAGCGGGAGTAGGGGCCTACGAGCAGTACTTC.

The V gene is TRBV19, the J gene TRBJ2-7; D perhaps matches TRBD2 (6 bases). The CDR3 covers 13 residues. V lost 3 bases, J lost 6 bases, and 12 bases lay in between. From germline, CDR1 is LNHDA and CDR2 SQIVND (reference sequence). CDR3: CASSISKGGEQYF. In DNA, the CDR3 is TGTGCCAGTAGTATTAGCAAGGGAGGCGAGCAGTACTTC.

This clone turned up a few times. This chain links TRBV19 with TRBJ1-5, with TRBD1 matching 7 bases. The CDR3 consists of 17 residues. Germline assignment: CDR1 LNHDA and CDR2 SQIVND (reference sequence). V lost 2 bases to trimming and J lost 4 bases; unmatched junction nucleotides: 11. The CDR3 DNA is TGTGCCAGTAGTATACGACTCCAGACAGGGTCAAATCAGCCCCAGCATTTT. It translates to CASSIRLQTGSNQPQHF.

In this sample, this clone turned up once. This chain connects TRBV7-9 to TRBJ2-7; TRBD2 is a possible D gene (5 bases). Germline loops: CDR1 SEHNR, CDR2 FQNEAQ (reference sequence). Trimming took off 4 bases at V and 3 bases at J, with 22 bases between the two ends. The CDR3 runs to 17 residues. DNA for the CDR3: TGTGCCAGCAGCTCAGACTACCGGGTTGAATCGGTCTACGAGCAGTACTTC. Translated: CASSSDYRVESVYEQYF. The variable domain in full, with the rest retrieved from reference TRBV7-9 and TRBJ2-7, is DTGVSQNPRHKITKRGQNVTFRCDPISEHNRLYWYRQTLGQGPEFLTYFQNEAQLEKSRLLSDRFSAERPKGSFSTLEIQRTEQGDSAMYLCASSSDYRVESVYEQYFGPGTRLTVT.

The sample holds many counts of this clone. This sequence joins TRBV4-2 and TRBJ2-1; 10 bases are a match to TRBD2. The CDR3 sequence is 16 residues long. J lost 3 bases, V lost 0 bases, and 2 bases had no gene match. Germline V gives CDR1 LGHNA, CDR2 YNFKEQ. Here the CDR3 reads CASSQDTSGIYNEQFF. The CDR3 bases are TGTGCCAGCAGCCAAGATACTAGCGGGATCTACAATGAGCAGTTCTTC.

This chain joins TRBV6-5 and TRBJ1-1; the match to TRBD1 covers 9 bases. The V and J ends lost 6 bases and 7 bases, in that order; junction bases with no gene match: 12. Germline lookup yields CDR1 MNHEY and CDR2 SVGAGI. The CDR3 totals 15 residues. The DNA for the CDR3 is TGTGCCAGCAGACCGACTACAGGGGGCGCGAATGAAGCTTTCTTT. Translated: CASRPTTGGANEAFF.

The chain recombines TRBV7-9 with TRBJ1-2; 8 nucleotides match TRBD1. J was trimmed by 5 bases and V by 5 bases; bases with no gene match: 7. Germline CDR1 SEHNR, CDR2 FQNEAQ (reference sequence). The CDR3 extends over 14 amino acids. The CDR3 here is CASSQGQGIYGYTF. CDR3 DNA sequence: TGTGCCAGCAGCCAAGGACAGGGCATATATGGCTACACCTTC. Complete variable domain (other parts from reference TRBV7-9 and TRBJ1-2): DTGVSQNPRHKITKRGQNVTFRCDPISEHNRLYWYRQTLGQGPEFLTYFQNEAQLEKSRLLSDRFSAERPKGSFSTLEIQRTEQGDSAMYLCASSQGQGIYGYTFGSGTRLTVV.

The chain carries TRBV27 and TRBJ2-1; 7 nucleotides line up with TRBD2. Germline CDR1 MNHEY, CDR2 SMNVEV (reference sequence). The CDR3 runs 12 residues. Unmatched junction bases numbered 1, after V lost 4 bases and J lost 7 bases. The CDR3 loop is CASSSLANEQFF. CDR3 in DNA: TGTGCCAGCAGTTCACTAGCGAATGAGCAGTTCTTC.

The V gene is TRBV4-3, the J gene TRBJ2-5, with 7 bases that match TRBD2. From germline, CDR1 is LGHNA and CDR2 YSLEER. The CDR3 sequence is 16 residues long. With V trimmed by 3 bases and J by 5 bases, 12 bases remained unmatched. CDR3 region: CASSQSVAGVGETQYF. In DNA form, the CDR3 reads TGCGCCAGCAGCCAGTCAGTGGCGGGAGTCGGTGAGACCCAGTACTTC.

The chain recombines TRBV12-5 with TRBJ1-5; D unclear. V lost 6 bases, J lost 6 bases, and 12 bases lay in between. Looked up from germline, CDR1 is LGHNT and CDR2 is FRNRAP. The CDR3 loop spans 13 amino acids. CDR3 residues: CASGDGAGQPQHF. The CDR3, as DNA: TGTGCTAGTGGAGACGGTGCGGGTCAGCCCCAGCATTTT.

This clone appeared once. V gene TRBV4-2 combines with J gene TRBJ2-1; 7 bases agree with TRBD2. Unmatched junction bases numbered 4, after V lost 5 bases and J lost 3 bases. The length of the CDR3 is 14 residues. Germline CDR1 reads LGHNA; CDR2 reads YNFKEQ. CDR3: CASSKGGSYNEQFF. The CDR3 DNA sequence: TGTGCCAGCAGCAAGGGAGGGAGCTACAATGAGCAGTTCTTC.

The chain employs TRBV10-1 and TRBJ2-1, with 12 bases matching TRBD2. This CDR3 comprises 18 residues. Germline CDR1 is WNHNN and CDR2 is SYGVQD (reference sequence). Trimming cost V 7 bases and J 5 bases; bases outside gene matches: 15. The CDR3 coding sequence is TGCGCCAGCACCTACGGGACTAGCGGGTTCCAAGGGGACAATGAGCAGTTCTTC. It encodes CASTYGTSGFQGDNEQFF.

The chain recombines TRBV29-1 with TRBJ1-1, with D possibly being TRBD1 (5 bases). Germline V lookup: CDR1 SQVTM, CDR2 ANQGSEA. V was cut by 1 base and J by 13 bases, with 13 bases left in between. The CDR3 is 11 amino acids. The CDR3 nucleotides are TGCAGCGTTGAAGCTGGGGGGTGGGGTTTCTTT. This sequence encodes CSVEAGGWGFF. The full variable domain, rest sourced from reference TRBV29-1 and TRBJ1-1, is SAVISQKPSRDICQRGTSLTIQCQVDSQVTMMFWYRQQPGQSLTLIATANQGSEATYESGFVIDKFPISRPNLTFSTLTVSNMSPEDSSIYLCSVEAGGWGFFGQGTRLTVV.

The CDR3 DNA follows: TGTGCCAGCAGCTTTGACAGCTACGAGCAGTACTTC. It codes for CASSFDSYEQYF. The V gene is TRBV5-5, the J gene TRBJ2-7; D is perhaps TRBD1 (5 bases). The ends were cut back, 2 bases at V and 3 bases at J, with 6 bases in the middle. Per the germline V gene, CDR1 is SGHKS and CDR2 is YYEKEE (reference sequence). This CDR3 spans 12 amino acids.

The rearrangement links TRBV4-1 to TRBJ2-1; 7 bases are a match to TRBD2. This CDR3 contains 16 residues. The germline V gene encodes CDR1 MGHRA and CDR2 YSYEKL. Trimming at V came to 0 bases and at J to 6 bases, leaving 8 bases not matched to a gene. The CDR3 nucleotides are TGCGCCAGCAGCCAAGATTCCCCACTAGCGTTCAATGAGCAGTTCTTC. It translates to CASSQDSPLAFNEQFF.

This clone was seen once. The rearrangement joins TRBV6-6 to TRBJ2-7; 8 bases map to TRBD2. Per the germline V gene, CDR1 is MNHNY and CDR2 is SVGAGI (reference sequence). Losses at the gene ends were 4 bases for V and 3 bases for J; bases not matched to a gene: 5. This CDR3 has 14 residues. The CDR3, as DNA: TGTGCCAGCAGTTCGTCACTAGCGGTCTACGAGCAGTACTTC. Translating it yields CASSSSLAVYEQYF.